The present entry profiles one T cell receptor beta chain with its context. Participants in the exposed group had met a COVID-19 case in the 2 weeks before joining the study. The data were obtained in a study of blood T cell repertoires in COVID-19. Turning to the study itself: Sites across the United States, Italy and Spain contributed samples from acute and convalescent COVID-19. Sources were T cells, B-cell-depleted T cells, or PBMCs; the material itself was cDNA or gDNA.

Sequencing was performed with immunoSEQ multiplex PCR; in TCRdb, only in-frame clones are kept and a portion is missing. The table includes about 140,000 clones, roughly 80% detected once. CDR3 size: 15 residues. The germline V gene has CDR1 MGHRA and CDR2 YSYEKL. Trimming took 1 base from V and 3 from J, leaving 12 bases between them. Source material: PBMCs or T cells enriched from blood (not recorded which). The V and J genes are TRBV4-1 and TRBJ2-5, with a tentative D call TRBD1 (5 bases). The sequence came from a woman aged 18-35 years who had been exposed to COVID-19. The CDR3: CASSQVTTAKETQYF. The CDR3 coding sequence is TGCGCCAGCAGCCAAGTTACGACAGCTAAAGAGACCCAGTACTTC.